These 14 T cell receptor beta chains originate from one sample sequenced in a study of T and B cells in COVID-19 patients. BIOMED2 TRB-A/B primer pools were used in multiplex TRB PCR. Each CDR3 protein gets one entry after TCRdb re-called the multiplex PCR reads with MiXCR. The sample lists more than 10,000 distinct CDR3 sequences, approximately 35% seen once, with 18% in the top ten. Blood genomic DNA input for TRB amplification was about 220-500 ng. Input material: blood. The receptors derive from a human donor with active COVID-19.

The chain recombines TRBV11-1 with TRBJ1-1, with unresolved D. CDR1 is SGHAT, CDR2 FQDESV, per germline (reference sequence). CDR3 length: 11 residues. V was pared by 8 bases and J by 1 base, with 5 bases between. The CDR3 is CASGSNTEAFF. The CDR3 bases are TGTGCCAGCGGCTCGAACACTGAAGCTTTCTTT.

This clonotype is deemed large (0.1 to 1%). This chain connects TRBV5-6 to TRBJ2-5, with 8 bases fitting TRBD2. CDR1 is SGHDT, CDR2 YYEEEE, per germline. Losses at the gene ends were 1 base for V and 4 bases for J; bases not matched to a gene: 12. CDR3 length: 17 amino acids. This CDR3 reads CASSLFGRGGLGETQYF. CDR3 in DNA: TGTGCCAGCAGCTTGTTTGGGCGCGGGGGGCTAGGAGAGACCCAGTACTTC.

This clonotype is judged medium-sized (0.01 to 0.1%). V gene TRBV15 combines with J gene TRBJ1-6, with D perhaps TRBD1 (5 bases). Germline lookup yields CDR1 LNHNV and CDR2 YYDKDF (reference sequence). The CDR3 length is 14 residues. V was shortened by 3 bases and J by 9 bases, with 12 bases between the two germline ends. The CDR3, as DNA: TGTGCCACCAGCAGCACGGGGGGAACTTCACCCCTCCACTTT. Encoded protein: CATSSTGGTSPLHF.

This clonotype was counted between two and nine times. The chain employs TRBV28 and TRBJ2-5; 9 bases fit TRBD2. Germline trimming cut 0 bases from V and 1 base from J; bases unmatched to any gene: 6. The germline V gene encodes CDR1 MDHEN and CDR2 SYDVKM. CDR3 size: 17 residues. The CDR3: CASSLWTSGETQETQYF. The CDR3 DNA sequence: TGTGCCAGCAGTTTATGGACTAGCGGAGAGACCCAAGAGACCCAGTACTTC. The whole variable domain, remainder taken from reference TRBV28 and TRBJ2-5, is DVKVTQSSRYLVKRTGEKVFLECVQDMDHENMFWYRQDPGLGLRLIYFSYDVKMKEKGDIPEGYSVSREKKERFSLILESASTNQTSMYLCASSLWTSGETQETQYFGPGTRLLVL.

Judged by abundance, this clonotype is medium-sized (0.01 to 0.1%). This sequence joins TRBV19 and TRBJ2-6; no reliable D call. CDR1 and CDR2 from the germline V gene are LNHDA and SQIVND (reference sequence). With 5 bases removed from V and 0 bases from J, the gap between germline ends came to 5 bases. The CDR3 length is 14 residues. The CDR3 DNA is TGTGCCAGTAGTCCGTCCTCTGGGGCCAACGTCCTGACTTTC. Protein product: CASSPSSGANVLTF. Supplemented by reference TRBV19 and TRBJ2-6, the full variable domain reads DGGITQSPKYLFRKEGQNVTLSCEQNLNHDAMYWYRQDPGQGLRLIYYSQIVNDFQKGDIAEGYSVSREKKESFPLTVTSAQKNPTAFYLCASSPSSGANVLTFGAGSRLTVL.

This clonotype was picked up a small number of times. The chain is built from TRBV5-5 and TRBJ1-3; TRBD1 aligns across 9 bases. The germline V gene encodes CDR1 SGHKS and CDR2 YYEKEE (reference sequence). The CDR3 length is 15 residues. Trimming removed 4 bases from V and 4 bases from J; junction bases left unmatched: 6. CDR3 sequence reads: CASSLRTGVGNTIYF. The CDR3 DNA follows: TGTGCCAGCAGCCTCCGGACAGGGGTAGGAAACACCATATATTTT.

This clonotype occurred a few times. DNA for the CDR3: TGTGCCAGCAGCGCGTCATATGGAAGACGGGGCACCGGGGAGCTGTTTTTT. This translates into CASSASYGRRGTGELFF. This chain connects TRBV5-6 to TRBJ2-2; possible D gene TRBD2, 5 bases. Germline-derived CDR1 and CDR2 are SGHDT and YYEEEE. V lost 4 bases and J 4 bases, leaving 20 bases between the germline ends. This CDR3 comprises 17 residues.

The chain recombines TRBV6-1 with TRBJ2-6; D is uncertain. V gave up 2 bases and J gave up 0 bases, with 8 bases separating them. Germline CDR1 is MNHNS and CDR2 is SASEGT. CDR3 size: 16 residues. CDR3 coding DNA: TGTGCCAGCAGTGAATTAACTGGCTCTGGGGCCAACGTCCTGACTTTC. It specifies CASSELTGSGANVLTF.

The chain has TRBV12-3 or TRBV12-4 and TRBJ2-5, with a tentative D call TRBD2 (6 bases). This CDR3 spans 12 amino acids. V lost 11 bases, J lost 4 bases, and 14 bases lay in between. The CDR3 loop reads CASGGIGETQYF. For the CDR3, the DNA is TGTGCCTCCGGGGGTATAGGAGAGACCCAGTACTTC.

Comment on this clonotype: This may stem from a read error, because a much larger clone lies one nucleotide away. The CDR3 protein is CASSFRGDSYEQYF. CDR3 nucleotides: TGTGCCAGCAGTTTTCGGGGGGACTCCTACGAGCAGTACTTC. This sequence joins TRBV27 and TRBJ2-7; TRBD2 matches at 7 bases. Per the germline V gene, CDR1 is MNHEY and CDR2 is SMNVEV (reference sequence). The trim removed 3 bases at V and 0 bases at J, leaving 2 bases unmatched. This CDR3 contains 14 residues.

This clonotype is deemed medium-sized. V usage is TRBV19 and J usage is TRBJ2-1; no definite D call. Looked up from germline, CDR1 is LNHDA and CDR2 is SQIVND (reference sequence). Trimming removed 6 bases at V and 2 bases at J, with 8 bases between. The CDR3 contains 13 residues. The CDR3 sequence is CASRTRAYNEQFF. The DNA of the CDR3 is TGTGCCAGTAGGACCAGAGCCTACAATGAGCAGTTCTTC.

The chain is built from TRBV6-4 and TRBJ1-5; TRBD1 agrees at 8 bases. The CDR3 has 15 residues. The germline V gene has CDR1 MRHNA and CDR2 SNTAGT. V was clipped by 5 bases and J by 3 bases; unmatched bases: 6. The CDR3 sequence: CASSPHRGDNQPQHF. For the CDR3, the DNA is TGTGCCAGCAGTCCCCACAGGGGGGACAATCAGCCCCAGCATTTT.

Worth noting for this clonotype: A much bigger clone sits one base away, suggesting this may be a read error. J is TRBJ2-3 and V is TRBV19; D is unclear. Germline CDR1 LNHDA, CDR2 SQIVND (reference sequence). With 7 bases removed from V and 6 bases from J, the gap between germline ends came to 20 bases. This CDR3 comprises 15 residues. The CDR3 here is CASIFGPVGSDTQYF. The CDR3 DNA follows: TGTGCCAGTATCTTTGGACCGGTAGGATCGGATACGCAGTATTTT.

CDR3 amino acids: CASSLERWQPQHF. The CDR3, as DNA: TGTGCCAGCAGTTTGGAAAGGTGGCAGCCCCAGCATTTT. The chain joins TRBV12-3 or TRBV12-4 to TRBJ1-5; no definite D call. Trimming took off 3 bases at V and 7 bases at J, with 10 bases between the two ends. The CDR3 length is 13 residues.